Following are 22 T cell receptor beta chains from one sample sequenced in a study of vaccination effects on CD4 cells after COVID-19. Sequencing was performed with immunoSEQ multiplex PCR; in TCRdb, only in-frame clones are kept and a portion is missing. In the table there are around 22,000 clones, roughly 73% of which are singletons. Ahead of sequencing, the ViraFEST assay grew antigen-specific CD4+ T cells using viral peptide pools. Upon completion of around ten days in culture, CD4+ T cells were isolated. Their antigen targets remain unknown. Sample: CD4+ T cells from PBMCs cultured with HCoV-229E spike peptides, taken before COVID-19 vaccination. Source of these receptors: a human donor who received a COVID-19 vaccine.

The chain combines TRBV6-1 with TRBJ1-3, with D possibly TRBD1 on 6 matching bases. The CDR3 is 16 amino acids. V was shortened by 2 bases and J by 3 bases, with 14 bases between the two germline ends. CDR1 is MNHNS and CDR2 is SASEGT in the germline V gene. Here the CDR3 reads CASSEIWGQYGNTIYF. CDR3 sequence (DNA): TGTGCCAGCAGTGAAATTTGGGGACAATATGGAAACACCATATATTTT.

The V gene is TRBV5-6, the J gene TRBJ2-1, with TRBD2 matching over 12 bases. The germline gives CDR1 SGHDT, CDR2 YYEEEE. V was clipped by 4 bases and J by 6 bases; unmatched bases: 5. The CDR3 is 15 residues long. This CDR3 is CASSPGLAGTNEQFF. CDR3 DNA sequence: TGTGCCAGCAGCCCGGGACTAGCGGGCACCAATGAGCAGTTCTTC.

The genes are TRBV13 and TRBJ2-1; the D gene is possibly TRBD1 (6 bases). Trimming took 0 bases from V and 6 from J, leaving 12 bases between them. The CDR3 covers 15 residues. The germline gives CDR1 PRHDT, CDR2 FYEKMQ (reference sequence). Here the CDR3 DNA reads TGTGCCAGCAGCTTAGGTGGGGGCAGGCGCAATGAGCAGTTCTTC. This translates into CASSLGGGRRNEQFF.

This clone was seen a few times. V gene TRBV6-6 combines with J gene TRBJ2-3; TRBD2 agrees at 9 bases. CDR1 and CDR2 (germline): MNHNY, SVGAGI (reference sequence). CDR3 size: 16 residues. V shed 2 bases and J 6 bases; nucleotides not matched to a gene: 9. The DNA for the CDR3 is TGTGCCAGCAGTTACCAGGGCGGGGGGGGCCCGGATACGCAGTATTTT. Its translation: CASSYQGGGGPDTQYF.

The rearrangement joins TRBV6-2 or TRBV6-3 to TRBJ1-4, with a possible D match to TRBD1 (5 bases). The CDR3 runs 15 residues. The ends were cut back, 6 bases at V and 0 bases at J, with 11 bases in the middle. Germline CDR1 and CDR2: MNHEY and SVGEGT. The CDR3 region is CASSRDSATNEKLFF. Written as DNA, the CDR3 is TGTGCCAGCAGCCGGGACTCTGCAACTAATGAAAAACTGTTTTTT.

The chain is built from TRBV9 and TRBJ2-5; 8 nucleotides agree with TRBD2. Unmatched junction bases numbered 10, after V lost 2 bases and J lost 7 bases. The CDR3 runs to 15 residues. Looked up from germline, CDR1 is SGDLS and CDR2 is YYNGEE. CDR3 sequence (DNA): TGTGCCAGCAGCGTGGCTAGCGGGCGCGAGGGGACCCAGTACTTC. Translating it yields CASSVASGREGTQYF.

V usage is TRBV27 and J usage is TRBJ1-4; D is ambiguous. In germline, CDR1 is MNHEY, CDR2 SMNVEV (reference sequence). The CDR3 has 13 amino acids. V was shortened by 1 base and J by 4 bases, with 4 bases between the two germline ends. The CDR3 region is CASSLWGNEKLFF. CDR3 DNA: TGTGCCAGCAGTTTATGGGGTAATGAAAAACTGTTTTTT. The full variable domain, completed using reference TRBV27 and TRBJ1-4, is EAQVTQNPRYLITVTGKKLTVTCSQNMNHEYMSWYRQDPGLGLRQIYYSMNVEVTDKGDVPEGYKVSRKEKRNFPLILESPSPNQTSLYFCASSLWGNEKLFFGSGTQLSVL.

The chain links TRBV6-5 to TRBJ2-1; tentatively, D is TRBD1 or TRBD2 (5 bases each). CDR3 length equals 14 residues. Trimming pared 10 bases from V and 1 base from J, leaving 14 bases between. The germline V gene has CDR1 MNHEY and CDR2 SVGAGI. This CDR3 is CATRGDLSYNEQFF. CDR3 bases: TGTGCCACCCGAGGGGACCTTTCCTACAATGAGCAGTTCTTC.

CDR3 loop: CASSDLRTGNTDTQYF. CDR3 nucleotides: TGTGCCAGCAGTGACCTGAGGACAGGAAACACAGATACGCAGTATTTT. The chain links TRBV25-1 to TRBJ2-3; 7 bases are shared with TRBD1. CDR3 size: 16 residues. Germline V CDR1 and CDR2: MGHDK, SYGVNS. V lost 3 bases to trimming and J lost 2 bases; unmatched junction nucleotides: 8. The full variable domain, with the rest looked up from reference TRBV25-1 and TRBJ2-3, is EADIYQTPRYLVIGTGKKITLECSQTMGHDKMYWYQQDPGMELHLIHYSYGVNSTEKGDLSSESTVSRIRTEHFPLTLESARPSHTSQYLCASSDLRTGNTDTQYFGPGTRLTVL.

The chain links TRBV5-4 to TRBJ2-7; D tentatively fits TRBD1 or TRBD2 (5 bases each). Germline V lookup: CDR1 SGHNT, CDR2 YYREEE (reference sequence). This CDR3 has 14 amino acids. The V gene lost 1 base and the J gene lost 3 bases, with 11 bases spanning the gap. CDR3 in amino acids: CASSLRDGHYEQYF. The CDR3 DNA sequence: TGTGCCAGCAGCTTGCGGGACGGACACTACGAGCAGTACTTC.

The chain carries TRBV10-3 and TRBJ2-7; TRBD2 matches at 8 bases. V gave up 2 bases and J gave up 5 bases; unmatched junction bases: 8. The CDR3 totals 15 residues. Germline V gene data show CDR1 as ENHRY and CDR2 as SYGVKD. The CDR3 DNA follows: TGTGCCATCAGTGAGAGGACGGGGGGGCGGGACGAGCAGTACTTC. Residues: CAISERTGGRDEQYF.

The chain recombines TRBV4-2 with TRBJ2-7; 7 bases are a match to TRBD1. CDR1 and CDR2 from the germline V gene are LGHNA and YNFKEQ. The CDR3 has 17 residues. V lost 0 bases to trimming and J lost 4 bases; unmatched junction nucleotides: 12. DNA of the CDR3: TGTGCCAGCAGCCAAGATCGTACAGGGGATCTCGAGTACGAGCAGTACTTC. It encodes CASSQDRTGDLEYEQYF.

The chain combines TRBV11-2 with TRBJ1-5; TRBD1 aligns across 10 bases. Looked up from germline, CDR1 is SGHAT and CDR2 is FQNNGV. This CDR3 contains 17 residues. The V segment lost 1 base and the J segment 5 bases; nucleotides outside the gene matches: 8. The CDR3 reads CASSLVPDGTGDQPQHF. Here the CDR3 DNA reads TGTGCCAGCAGCTTAGTTCCCGACGGGACAGGGGATCAGCCCCAGCATTTT.

V gene TRBV10-3 combines with J gene TRBJ2-3; 7 bases fit TRBD2. Losses at the gene ends were 6 bases for V and 3 bases for J; bases not matched to a gene: 9. Germline assignment: CDR1 ENHRY and CDR2 SYGVKD. This CDR3 is built from 15 residues. CDR3 sequence reads: CAIRTTSESTDTQYF. The CDR3 region has the DNA TGTGCCATCAGAACCACTAGCGAGTCTACAGATACGCAGTATTTT.

V usage is TRBV29-1 and J usage is TRBJ1-1, with D hard to call. This CDR3 spans 13 amino acids. Germline V CDR1 and CDR2: SQVTM, ANQGSEA. V gave up 0 bases and J gave up 1 base, with 6 bases separating them. The CDR3 nucleotides are TGCAGCGTTGAAGAAAACAGGAACACTGAAGCTTTCTTT. Encoded protein: CSVEENRNTEAFF.

The chain couples TRBV24-1 to TRBJ1-2; D unclear. Germline-derived CDR1 and CDR2 are KGHDR and SFDVKD. The CDR3 runs 13 residues. The germline V and J ends were trimmed by 3 bases and 8 bases, with 12 bases remaining between them. CDR3 nucleotide sequence: TGTGCCACCAGTGATGTTAAGGATCACGGCTACACCTTC. It is translated as CATSDVKDHGYTF.

The rearrangement joins TRBV6-6 to TRBJ2-1; D is uncertain. The CDR3 extends over 15 amino acids. Deletions cut 7 bases from V and 4 bases from J, with 17 bases between. Germline V lookup: CDR1 MNHNY, CDR2 SVGAGI (reference sequence). The CDR3 bases are TGTGCCAGCAAACAGCGCCCGACACAATACAATGAGCAGTTCTTC. It codes for CASKQRPTQYNEQFF.

The CDR3 DNA follows: TGTGCCAGCAGTTTATACGGGACAGGGTTCTTGGCTTTCTTT. Translating it yields CASSLYGTGFLAFF. The rearrangement uses TRBV27 and TRBJ1-1, with 9 positions matching TRBD1. In germline, CDR1 is MNHEY, CDR2 SMNVEV (reference sequence). The CDR3 covers 14 residues. V gave up 1 base and J gave up 11 bases; unmatched junction bases: 8.

The chain links TRBV6-6 to TRBJ1-1; possibly TRBD1 for D (5 bases). V lost 10 bases and J 3 bases, leaving 15 bases between the germline ends. CDR3 length: 13 residues. Germline assignment: CDR1 MNHNY and CDR2 SVGAGI (reference sequence). The CDR3 region is CATRWGRDTEAFF. CDR3 in DNA: TGTGCCACCAGGTGGGGCAGAGACACTGAAGCTTTCTTT.

The rearrangement uses TRBV29-1 and TRBJ1-2, with D possibly matching TRBD1 (5 bases). The germline gives CDR1 SQVTM, CDR2 ANQGSEA. V lost 2 bases to trimming and J lost 1 base, with 14 bases between them. The CDR3 consists of 15 residues. The CDR3 nucleotides are TGCAGCGTTGAAAAGTTGGGCAGGGATAACTATGGCTACACCTTC. This gives the protein CSVEKLGRDNYGYTF.

V usage is TRBV5-4 and J usage is TRBJ2-3; 8 bases align to TRBD1. This CDR3 is 14 amino acids long. The V gene's germline CDR1 is SGHNT and CDR2 YYREEE (reference sequence). V was clipped by 4 bases and J by 2 bases; unmatched bases: 3. The CDR3 reads CASSVQGATDTQYF. The CDR3 DNA is TGTGCCAGCAGCGTTCAGGGGGCCACAGATACGCAGTATTTT. The full variable domain, rest sourced from reference TRBV5-4 and TRBJ2-3, is ETGVTQSPTHLIKTRGQQVTLRCSSQSGHNTVSWYQQALGQGPQFIFQYYREEENGRGNFPPRFSGLQFPNYSSELNVNALELDDSALYLCASSVQGATDTQYFGPGTRLTVL.

The chain joins TRBV19 to TRBJ2-7, with 7 nucleotides matching TRBD1. J was trimmed by 0 bases and V by 2 bases; bases with no gene match: 4. The CDR3 runs to 15 residues. Per the germline V gene, CDR1 is LNHDA and CDR2 is SQIVND (reference sequence). The CDR3 here is CASSIIGGISYEQYF. The CDR3 bases are TGTGCCAGTAGTATAATAGGGGGCATCTCCTACGAGCAGTACTTC.